The 8 T cell receptor beta chains below were found in one sample sequenced in a study of T-cell reconstitution after alpha-beta-depleted transplantation in children. Preparation of the TCRbeta library involved a method that used unique molecular identifiers. TCRdb redid the calling of the PCR reads with MiXCR, one entry per CDR3 protein. The sample carries 700,000 to 850,000 distinct CDR3 sequences, about 15% recorded once. The input for sequencing was PBMCs, mostly from graft donor cells, taken 360 days after TCRalphabeta/CD19-depleted stem cell transplant. The receptors come from a male patient younger than 18 who had a stem cell transplant for acute lymphoblastic leukemia, so the T cells may come from the graft donor.

This clonotype was counted at least ten times. This chain joins TRBV12-3 or TRBV12-4 and TRBJ2-7; TRBD1 agrees at 9 bases. Germline trimming cut 6 bases from V and 3 bases from J; bases unmatched to any gene: 9. This CDR3 region has 15 residues. CDR3 coding DNA: TGTGCCAGCAGACTCTCCGGGACAGGGAGCTACGAGCAGTACTTC. Translation: CASRLSGTGSYEQYF.

CDR3 loop: CASSVEVTLASGSEQYF. The CDR3 DNA is TGTGCCAGCAGCGTAGAGGTAACGTTGGCTAGCGGGAGCGAGCAGTACTTC. The chain links TRBV9 to TRBJ2-7, with 10 positions matching TRBD2. The CDR3 is 17 amino acids. The V and J ends lost 0 bases and 6 bases, in that order; junction bases with no gene match: 12. Germline V gene data show CDR1 as SGDLS and CDR2 as YYNGEE.

Turning to this clonotype: At one of its ends the junction is not consistent with the germline gene, which may arise from a read error. The V gene is TRBV7-3, the J gene TRBJ2-3; 12 bases map to TRBD2. The CDR3 covers 17 residues. Germline V lookup: CDR1 SGHTA, CDR2 FQGTGA. CDR3 in amino acids: CASTLAPRLAGVRTQYF. The CDR3 region has the DNA TGTGCCAGCACCTTAGCCCCTAGACTAGCGGGAGTAAGGACGCAGTATTTT. Looking up the rest from reference TRBV7-3 and TRBJ2-3 gives the full variable domain: GAGVSQTPSNKVTEKGKYVELRCDPISGHTALYWYRQSLGQGPEFLIYFQGTGAADDSGLPNDRFFAVRPEGSVSTLKIQRTERGDSAVYLCASTLAPRLAGVRTQYFGPGTRLTVL.

This clonotype came up a few times. V gene TRBV18 combines with J gene TRBJ1-3; D may be TRBD1 (5 bases). In germline, CDR1 is KGHSH, CDR2 LQKENI. V lost 1 base to trimming and J lost 4 bases, with 17 bases between them. The CDR3 has 17 amino acids. The CDR3 loop reads CASSPRLRDLSGNTIYF. In nucleotides, the CDR3 is TGTGCCAGCTCACCACGTCTCCGGGACTTGAGCGGAAACACCATATATTTT.

V and J are TRBV10-2 and TRBJ2-7; possible D gene TRBD2, 6 bases. Germline V gene lookup returns CDR1 WSHSY and CDR2 SAAADI. The CDR3 has 16 residues. The ends were cut back, 3 bases at V and 0 bases at J, with 15 bases in the middle. The DNA for the CDR3 is TGCGCCAGCAGTGATAGGGGACTCCCGAGCTCCTACGAGCAGTACTTC. Translated: CASSDRGLPSSYEQYF.

This clonotype showed up just a few times. This chain connects TRBV11-2 to TRBJ2-4, with 10 bases that match TRBD2. CDR1 is SGHAT, CDR2 FQNNGV, per germline. The V gene end was trimmed by 4 bases and the J gene end by 2 bases; junction bases not matched to a gene: 5. The CDR3 covers 16 residues. CDR3 nucleotides: TGTGCCAGCAGCTCCGGACTAGCGGCGTCCAAAAACATTCAGTACTTC. Translating it yields CASSSGLAASKNIQYF.

This chain connects TRBV6-5 to TRBJ2-2, with a tentative D call TRBD2 (5 bases). The V end was cut by 0 bases, the J end by 4 bases, with 9 bases between. This CDR3 has 15 amino acids. From germline, CDR1 is MNHEY and CDR2 SVGAGI. The CDR3 loop is CASSYSDYLTGELFF. The DNA of the CDR3 is TGTGCCAGCAGTTACTCTGACTACCTCACCGGGGAGCTGTTTTTT.

This clonotype was seen ten or more times. The V call is TRBV4-1, the J call TRBJ2-3; D is unresolved. Trimming removed 1 base at V and 6 bases at J, with 14 bases between. From germline, CDR1 is MGHRA and CDR2 YSYEKL. The CDR3 covers 15 residues. The CDR3 DNA reads TGCGCCAGCAGCCAAGCAGCGACCCCACAGGATACGCAGTATTTT. Its protein is CASSQAATPQDTQYF.